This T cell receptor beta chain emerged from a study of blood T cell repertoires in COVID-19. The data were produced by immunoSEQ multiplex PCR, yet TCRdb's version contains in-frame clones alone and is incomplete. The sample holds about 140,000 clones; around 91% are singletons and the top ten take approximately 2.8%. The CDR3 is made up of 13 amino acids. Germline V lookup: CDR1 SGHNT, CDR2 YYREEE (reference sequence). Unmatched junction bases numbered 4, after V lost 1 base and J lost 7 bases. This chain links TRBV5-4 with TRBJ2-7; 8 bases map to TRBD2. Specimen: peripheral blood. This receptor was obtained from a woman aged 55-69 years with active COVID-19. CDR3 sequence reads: CASSLPGGKEQYF. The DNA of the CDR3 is TGTGCCAGCAGCTTGCCGGGAGGGAAAGAGCAGTACTTC.